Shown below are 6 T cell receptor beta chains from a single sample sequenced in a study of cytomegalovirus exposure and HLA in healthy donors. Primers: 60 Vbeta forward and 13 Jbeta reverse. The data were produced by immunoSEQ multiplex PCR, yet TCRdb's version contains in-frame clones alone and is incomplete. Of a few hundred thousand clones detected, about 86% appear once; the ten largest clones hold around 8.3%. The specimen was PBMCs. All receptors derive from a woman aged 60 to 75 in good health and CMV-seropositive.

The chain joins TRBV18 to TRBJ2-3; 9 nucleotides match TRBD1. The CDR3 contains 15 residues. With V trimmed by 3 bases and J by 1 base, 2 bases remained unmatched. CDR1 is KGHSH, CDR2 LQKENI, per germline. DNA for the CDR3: TGTGCCAGCTCACCCGGGACAGGGCGCACAGATACGCAGTATTTT. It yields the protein CASSPGTGRTDTQYF.

The CDR3 DNA reads TGCGCCAGCAGCTTGGATGGACTAGCGGGATTAGATACGCAGTATTTT. This codes for CASSLDGLAGLDTQYF. V and J are TRBV5-1 and TRBJ2-3; TRBD2 matches 12 bases. Germline CDR1 is SGHRS and CDR2 is YFSETQ. After removal of 0 bases from V and 5 bases from J, the junction contained 4 bases not matched to a gene. This CDR3 spans 16 amino acids.

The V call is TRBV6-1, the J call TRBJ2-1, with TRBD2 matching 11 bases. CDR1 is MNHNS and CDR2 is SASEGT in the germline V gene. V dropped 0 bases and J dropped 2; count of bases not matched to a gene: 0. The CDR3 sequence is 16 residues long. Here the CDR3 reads CASSEATSGTYNEQFF. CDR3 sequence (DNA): TGTGCCAGCAGTGAAGCGACTAGCGGGACCTACAATGAGCAGTTCTTC.

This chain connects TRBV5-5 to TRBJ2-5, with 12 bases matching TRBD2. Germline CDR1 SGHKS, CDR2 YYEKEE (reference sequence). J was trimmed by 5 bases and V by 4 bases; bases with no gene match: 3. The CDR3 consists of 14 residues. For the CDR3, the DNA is TGTGCCAGCAGCCGGACTAGCGGGAAGGAGACCCAGTACTTC. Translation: CASSRTSGKETQYF.

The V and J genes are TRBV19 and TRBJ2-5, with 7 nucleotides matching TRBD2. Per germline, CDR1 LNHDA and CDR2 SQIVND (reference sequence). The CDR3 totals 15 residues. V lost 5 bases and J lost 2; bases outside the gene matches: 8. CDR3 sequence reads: CASSPPGGRQETQYF. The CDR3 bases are TGTGCCAGTAGTCCTCCGGGGGGTAGGCAAGAGACCCAGTACTTC. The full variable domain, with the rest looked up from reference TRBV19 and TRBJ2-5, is DGGITQSPKYLFRKEGQNVTLSCEQNLNHDAMYWYRQDPGQGLRLIYYSQIVNDFQKGDIAEGYSVSREKKESFPLTVTSAQKNPTAFYLCASSPPGGRQETQYFGPGTRLLVL.

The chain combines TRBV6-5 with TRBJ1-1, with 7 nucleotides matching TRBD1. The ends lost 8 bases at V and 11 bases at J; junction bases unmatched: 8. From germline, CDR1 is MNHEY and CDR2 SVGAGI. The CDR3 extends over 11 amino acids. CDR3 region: CASGRQGRAFF. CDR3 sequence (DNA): TGTGCCAGCGGCAGACAGGGACGTGCTTTCTTT.